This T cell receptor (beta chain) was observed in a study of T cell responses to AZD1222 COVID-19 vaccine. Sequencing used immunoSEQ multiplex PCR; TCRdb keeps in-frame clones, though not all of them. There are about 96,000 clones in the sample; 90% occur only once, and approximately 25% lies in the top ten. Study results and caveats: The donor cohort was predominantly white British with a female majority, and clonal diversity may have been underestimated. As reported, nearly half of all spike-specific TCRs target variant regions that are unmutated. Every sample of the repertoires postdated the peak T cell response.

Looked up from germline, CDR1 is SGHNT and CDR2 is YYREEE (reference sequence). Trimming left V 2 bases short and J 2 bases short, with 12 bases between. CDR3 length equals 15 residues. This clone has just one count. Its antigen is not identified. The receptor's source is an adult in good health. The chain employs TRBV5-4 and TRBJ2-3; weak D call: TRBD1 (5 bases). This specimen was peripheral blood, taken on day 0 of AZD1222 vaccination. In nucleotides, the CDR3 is TGTGCCAGCAGCTTTTTCGACAGTTACACAGATACGCAGTATTTT. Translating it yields CASSFFDSYTDTQYF.